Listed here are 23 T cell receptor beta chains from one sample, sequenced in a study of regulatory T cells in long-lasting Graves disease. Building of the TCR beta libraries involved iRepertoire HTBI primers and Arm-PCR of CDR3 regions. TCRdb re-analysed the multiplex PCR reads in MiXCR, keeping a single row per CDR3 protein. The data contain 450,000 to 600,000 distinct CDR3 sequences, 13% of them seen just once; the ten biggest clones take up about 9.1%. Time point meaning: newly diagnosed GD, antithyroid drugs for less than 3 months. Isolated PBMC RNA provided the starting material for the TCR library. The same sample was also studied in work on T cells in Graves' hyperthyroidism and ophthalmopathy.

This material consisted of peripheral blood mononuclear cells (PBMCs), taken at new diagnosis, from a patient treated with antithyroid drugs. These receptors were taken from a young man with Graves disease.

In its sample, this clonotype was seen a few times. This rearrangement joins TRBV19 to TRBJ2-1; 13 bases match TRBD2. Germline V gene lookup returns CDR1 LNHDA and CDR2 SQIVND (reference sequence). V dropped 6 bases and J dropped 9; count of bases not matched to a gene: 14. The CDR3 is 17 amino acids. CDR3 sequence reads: CASRPELAGGHTIEQFF. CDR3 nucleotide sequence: TGTGCCAGTAGACCCGAACTAGCGGGAGGGCATACGATTGAGCAGTTCTTC.

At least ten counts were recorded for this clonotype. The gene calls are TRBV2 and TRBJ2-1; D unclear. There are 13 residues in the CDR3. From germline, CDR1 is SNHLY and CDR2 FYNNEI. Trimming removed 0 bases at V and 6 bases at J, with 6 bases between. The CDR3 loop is CASSEALGNEQFF. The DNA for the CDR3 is TGTGCCAGCAGTGAAGCGCTGGGCAATGAGCAGTTCTTC.

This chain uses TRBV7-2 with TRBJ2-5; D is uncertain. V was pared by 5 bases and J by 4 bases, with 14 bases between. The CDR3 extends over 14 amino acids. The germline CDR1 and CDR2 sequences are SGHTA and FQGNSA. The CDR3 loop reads CASSQAVARETQYF. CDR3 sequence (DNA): TGTGCCAGCAGCCAGGCAGTAGCACGAGAGACCCAGTACTTC.

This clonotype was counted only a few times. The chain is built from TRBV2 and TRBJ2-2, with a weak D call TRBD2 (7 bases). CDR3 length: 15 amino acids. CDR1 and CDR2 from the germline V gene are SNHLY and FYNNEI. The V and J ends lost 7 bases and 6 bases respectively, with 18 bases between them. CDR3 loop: CASTGQPGGSGELFF. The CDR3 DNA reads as TGTGCCAGCACCGGACAGCCCGGGGGGTCCGGGGAGCTGTTTTTT.

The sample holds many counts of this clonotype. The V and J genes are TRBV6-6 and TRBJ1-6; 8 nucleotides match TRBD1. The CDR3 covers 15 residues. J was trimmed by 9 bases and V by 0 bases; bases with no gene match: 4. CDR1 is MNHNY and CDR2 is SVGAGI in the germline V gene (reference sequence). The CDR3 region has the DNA TGTGCCAGCAGTTACTCGATCCAGGGGGCTTCACCCCTCCACTTT. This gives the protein CASSYSIQGASPLHF.

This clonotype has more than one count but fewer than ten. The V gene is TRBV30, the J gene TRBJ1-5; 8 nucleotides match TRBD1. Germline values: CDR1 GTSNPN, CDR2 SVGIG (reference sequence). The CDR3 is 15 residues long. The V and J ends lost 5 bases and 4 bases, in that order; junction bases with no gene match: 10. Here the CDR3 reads CAWGAPGGWNQPQHF. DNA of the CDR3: TGTGCCTGGGGGGCCCCAGGGGGCTGGAATCAGCCCCAGCATTTT.

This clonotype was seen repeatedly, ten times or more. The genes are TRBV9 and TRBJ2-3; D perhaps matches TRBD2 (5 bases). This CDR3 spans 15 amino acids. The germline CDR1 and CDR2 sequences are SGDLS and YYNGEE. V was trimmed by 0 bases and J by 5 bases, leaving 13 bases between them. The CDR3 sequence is CASSVDRLAGDTQYF. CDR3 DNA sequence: TGTGCCAGCAGCGTAGATCGGCTAGCCGGAGATACGCAGTATTTT.

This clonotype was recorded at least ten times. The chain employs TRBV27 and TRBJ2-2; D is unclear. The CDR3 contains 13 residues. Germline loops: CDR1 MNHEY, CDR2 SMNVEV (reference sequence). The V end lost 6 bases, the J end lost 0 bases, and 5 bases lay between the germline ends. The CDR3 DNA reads TGTGCCAGCAGCCCCGCGAACACCGGGGAGCTGTTTTTT. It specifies CASSPANTGELFF.

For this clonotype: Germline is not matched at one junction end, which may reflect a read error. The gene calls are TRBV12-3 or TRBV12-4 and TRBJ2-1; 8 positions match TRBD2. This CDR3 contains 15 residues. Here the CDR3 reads CASSSSGSSYNGQFF. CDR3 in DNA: TGTGCCAGCAGTTCAAGCGGGAGCTCCTACAATGGGCAGTTCTTC.

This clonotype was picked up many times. Written as DNA, the CDR3 is TGTGCCTGGAGTAGGCACAGGGGACATGGCTACACCTTC. This encodes CAWSRHRGHGYTF. V gene TRBV30 combines with J gene TRBJ1-2, with 7 nucleotides matching TRBD1. The CDR3 loop spans 13 amino acids. V lost 2 bases and J lost 6; bases outside the gene matches: 6. Germline V CDR1 and CDR2: GTSNPN, SVGIG (reference sequence).

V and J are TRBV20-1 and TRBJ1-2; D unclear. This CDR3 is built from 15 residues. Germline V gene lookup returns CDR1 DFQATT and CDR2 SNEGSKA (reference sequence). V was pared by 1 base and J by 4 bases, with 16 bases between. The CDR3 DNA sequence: TGCAGTGCTAGAGTCCCACCTAAGTCTGGCTATGGCTACACCTTC. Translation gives CSARVPPKSGYGYTF.

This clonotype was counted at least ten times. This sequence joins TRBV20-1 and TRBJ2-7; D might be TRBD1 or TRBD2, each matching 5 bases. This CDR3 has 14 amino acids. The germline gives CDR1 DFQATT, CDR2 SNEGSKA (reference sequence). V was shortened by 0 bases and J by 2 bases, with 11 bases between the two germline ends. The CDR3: CSARDPSRAYEQYF. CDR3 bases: TGCAGTGCTAGAGATCCTAGCAGGGCCTACGAGCAGTACTTC.

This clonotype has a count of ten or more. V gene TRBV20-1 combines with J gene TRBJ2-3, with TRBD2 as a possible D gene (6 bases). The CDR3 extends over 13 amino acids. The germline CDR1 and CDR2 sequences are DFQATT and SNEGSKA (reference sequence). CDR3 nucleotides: TGCGGGGGTGTGCGGGAAAGCACAGATACGCAGTATTTT. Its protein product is CGGVRESTDTQYF.

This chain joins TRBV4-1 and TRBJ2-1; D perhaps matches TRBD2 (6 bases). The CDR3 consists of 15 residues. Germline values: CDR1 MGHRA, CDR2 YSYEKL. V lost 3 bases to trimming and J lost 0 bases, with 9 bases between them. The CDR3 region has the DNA TGCGCCAGCAGCCAGGTGGGGGGCTCCTACAATGAGCAGTTCTTC. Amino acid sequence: CASSQVGGSYNEQFF.

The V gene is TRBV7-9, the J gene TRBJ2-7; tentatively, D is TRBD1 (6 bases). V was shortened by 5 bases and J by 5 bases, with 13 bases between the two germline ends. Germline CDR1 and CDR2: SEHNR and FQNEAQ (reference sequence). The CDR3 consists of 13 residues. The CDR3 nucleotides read TGTGCCAGCAGCCAGGGGTTGCCCCACGAGCAGTACTTC. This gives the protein CASSQGLPHEQYF.

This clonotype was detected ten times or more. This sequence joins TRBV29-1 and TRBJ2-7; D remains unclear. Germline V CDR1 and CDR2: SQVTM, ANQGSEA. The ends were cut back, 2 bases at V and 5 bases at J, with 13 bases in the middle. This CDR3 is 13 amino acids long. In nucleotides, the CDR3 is TGCAGCGTTGAAATTAGTAGGAACCACGAGCAGTACTTC. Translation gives CSVEISRNHEQYF.

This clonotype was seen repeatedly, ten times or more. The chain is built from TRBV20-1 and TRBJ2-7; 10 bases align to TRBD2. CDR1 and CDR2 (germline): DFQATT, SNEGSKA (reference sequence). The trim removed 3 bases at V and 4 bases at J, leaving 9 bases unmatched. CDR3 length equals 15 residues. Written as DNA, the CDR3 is TGCAGTGCTAGTACTAGCGGGATGGCAATTTACGAGCAGTACTTC. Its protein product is CSASTSGMAIYEQYF.

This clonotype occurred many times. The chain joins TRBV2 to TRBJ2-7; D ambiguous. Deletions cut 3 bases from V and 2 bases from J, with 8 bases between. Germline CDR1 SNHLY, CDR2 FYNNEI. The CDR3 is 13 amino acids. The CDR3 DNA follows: TGTGCCAGCAGTGATTTGTGGGCCTACGAGCAGTACTTC. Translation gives CASSDLWAYEQYF. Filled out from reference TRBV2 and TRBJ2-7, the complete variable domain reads EPEVTQTPSHQVTQMGQEVILRCVPISNHLYFYWYRQILGQKVEFLVSFYNNEISEKSEIFDDQFSVERPDGSNFTLKIRSTKLEDSAMYFCASSDLWAYEQYFGPGTRLTVT.

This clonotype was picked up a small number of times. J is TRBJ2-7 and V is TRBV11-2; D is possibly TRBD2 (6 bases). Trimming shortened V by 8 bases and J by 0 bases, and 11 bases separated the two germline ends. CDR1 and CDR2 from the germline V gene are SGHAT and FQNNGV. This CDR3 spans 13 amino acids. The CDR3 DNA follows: TGTGCCAGCTCCCACGGGAGCTCCTACGAGCAGTACTTC. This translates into CASSHGSSYEQYF.

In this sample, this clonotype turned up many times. Here the CDR3 DNA reads TGTGCCAGCCTTCATAGCGGGACGATCACAGATACGCAGTATTTT. As protein: CASLHSGTITDTQYF. V and J are TRBV6-1 and TRBJ2-3, with TRBD2 matching 8 bases. V shed 8 bases, J shed 2 bases, and the junction held 9 bases outside the gene matches. The V gene's germline CDR1 is MNHNS and CDR2 SASEGT. The CDR3 extends over 15 amino acids.

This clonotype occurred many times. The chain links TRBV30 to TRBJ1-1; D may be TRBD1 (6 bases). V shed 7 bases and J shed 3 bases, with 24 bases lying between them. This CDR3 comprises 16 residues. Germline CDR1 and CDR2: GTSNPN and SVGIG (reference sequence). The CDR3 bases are TGTGCCTCCCGTATGAATTACAGGGAGACCGACACTGAAGCTTTCTTT. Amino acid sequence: CASRMNYRETDTEAFF. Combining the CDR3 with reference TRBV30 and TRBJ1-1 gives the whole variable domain SQTIHQWPATLVQPVGSPLSLECTVEGTSNPNLYWYRQAAGRGLQLLFYSVGIGQISSEVPQNLSASRPQDRQFILSSKKLLLSDSGFYLCASRMNYRETDTEAFFGQGTRLTVV.

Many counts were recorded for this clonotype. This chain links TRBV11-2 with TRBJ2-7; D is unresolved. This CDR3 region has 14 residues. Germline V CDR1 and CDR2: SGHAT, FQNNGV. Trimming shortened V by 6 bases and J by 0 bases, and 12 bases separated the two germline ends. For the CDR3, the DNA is TGTGCCAGCAGTCTATCTACGGCCTCCTACGAGCAGTACTTC. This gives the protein CASSLSTASYEQYF.

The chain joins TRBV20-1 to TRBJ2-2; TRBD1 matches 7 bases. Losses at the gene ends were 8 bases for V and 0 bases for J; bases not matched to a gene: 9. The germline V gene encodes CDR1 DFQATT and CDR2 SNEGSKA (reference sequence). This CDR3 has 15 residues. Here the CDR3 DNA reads TGCAGTCCACGCCCGGGACAGACGAACACCGGGGAGCTGTTTTTT. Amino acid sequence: CSPRPGQTNTGELFF.